The T cell receptor beta chain described here comes from a study of technical replicates of blood from a few donors. This clone has only one observation. The CDR3 is made up of 15 amino acids. The V and J ends lost 2 bases and 5 bases, in that order; junction bases with no gene match: 8. CDR1 is KGHSH, CDR2 LQKENI, per germline. Clones were sequenced by immunoSEQ multiplex PCR, and TCRdb holds only the in-frame ones, with some missing. The repertoire consists of 80,000 to 100,000 clones, with around 96% occurring once and the leading ten covering around 0.21%. This sequence originates from a human donor in good health. The chain has TRBV18 and TRBJ2-7; 8 bases line up with TRBD1. Sequencing input: T cells isolated from PBMCs. The DNA for the CDR3 is TGTGCCAGCTCACCATTCGGACAGGGTAAGGACGAGCAGTACTTC. Protein: CASSPFGQGKDEQYF.